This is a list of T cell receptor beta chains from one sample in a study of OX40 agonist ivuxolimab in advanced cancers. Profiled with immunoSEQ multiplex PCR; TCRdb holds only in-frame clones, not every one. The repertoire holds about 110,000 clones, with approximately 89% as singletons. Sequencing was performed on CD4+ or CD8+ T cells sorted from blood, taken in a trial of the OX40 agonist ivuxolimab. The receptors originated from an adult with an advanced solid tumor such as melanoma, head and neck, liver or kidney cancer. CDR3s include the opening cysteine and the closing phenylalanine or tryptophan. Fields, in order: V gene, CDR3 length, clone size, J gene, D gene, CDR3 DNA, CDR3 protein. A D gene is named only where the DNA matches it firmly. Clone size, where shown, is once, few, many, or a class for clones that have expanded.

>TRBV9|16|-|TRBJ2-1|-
TGTGCCAGCAGCGGGCGGGGAGGACAGCCCTACAATGAGCAGTTCTTC
CASSGRGGQPYNEQFF
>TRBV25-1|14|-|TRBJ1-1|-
TGTGCCAGCAGTCTTTCCGGGACAACGCTTGAAGCTTTCTTT
CASSLSGTTLEAFF
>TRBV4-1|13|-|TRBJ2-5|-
TGCGCCAGCAGCCAAGGGCCTCTGGGGACCCAGTACTTC
CASSQGPLGTQYF
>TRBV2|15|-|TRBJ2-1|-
TGTGCCAGCAGTCCCCAGGGTAGCTCCTACAATGAGCAGTTCTTC
CASSPQGSSYNEQFF
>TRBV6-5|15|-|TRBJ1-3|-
TGTGCCAGCAGTTACTCAAGGGTGTCTGGAAACACCATATATTTT
CASSYSRVSGNTIYF
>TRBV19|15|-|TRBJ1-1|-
TGTGCCAGTAGTATAGGCAGGCACTTGAACACTGAAGCTTTCTTT
CASSIGRHLNTEAFF
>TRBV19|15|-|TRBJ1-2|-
TGTGCCAGTACCCCGCCCCTGGGGGGGCGGGATGGCTACACCTTC
CASTPPLGGRDGYTF
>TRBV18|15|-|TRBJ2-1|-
TGTGCCAGCTCACCACTGGCGGTTCAAAACAATGAGCAGTTCTTC
CASSPLAVQNNEQFF
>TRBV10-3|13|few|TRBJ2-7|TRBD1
TGTGCCATCAATAGGGACAGGGGCTACGAGCAGTACTTC
CAINRDRGYEQYF
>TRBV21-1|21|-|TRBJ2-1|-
TGTGCCAGCAGCGGCCATCGGAGGGATCAAGACCGGGAAGACTTCGCCAATGAGCAGTTCTTC
CASSGHRRDQDREDFANEQFF
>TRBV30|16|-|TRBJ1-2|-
TGTGCCTGGAGTCAGCTGGGTGGCATTAATAACTATGGCTACACCTTC
CAWSQLGGINNYGYTF
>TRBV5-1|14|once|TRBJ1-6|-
TGCGCCAGCAGCTCGGGAGCGGGCAATTCACCCCTCCACTTT
CASSSGAGNSPLHF
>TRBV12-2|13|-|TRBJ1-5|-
TGTGCAAGTCGCTTCGGGTTCAATCAGCCCCAGCATTTT
CASRFGFNQPQHF
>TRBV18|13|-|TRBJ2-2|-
TGTGCCAGCTCAGCCGACAGCACCGGGGAGCTGTTTTTT
CASSADSTGELFF
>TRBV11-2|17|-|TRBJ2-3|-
TGTGCCAGCAGCTTACATCTTCCCCAAGGGGGCACAGATACGCAGTATTTT
CASSLHLPQGGTDTQYF
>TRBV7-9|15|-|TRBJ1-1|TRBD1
TGTGCCAGCAGCTTTAGACAGGGGGCCTCTACTGAAGCTTTCTTT
CASSFRQGASTEAFF
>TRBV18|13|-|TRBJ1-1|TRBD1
TGTGCCAGCCGACTTCAGGGGGACACTGAAGCTTTCTTT
CASRLQGDTEAFF
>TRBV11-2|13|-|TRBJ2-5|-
TGTGCCAGCAGCTTAGTGTCGGCAGGGAGCCAGTACTTC
CASSLVSAGSQYF
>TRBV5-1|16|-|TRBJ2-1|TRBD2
TGCGCCAGCAGCTGGACTAGCGGGAGGTCTTACAATGAGCAGTTCTTC
CASSWTSGRSYNEQFF
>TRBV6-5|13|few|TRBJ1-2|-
TGTGCCAGCAGTTACCAGGGCGCGAGTGGCTACACCTTC
CASSYQGASGYTF
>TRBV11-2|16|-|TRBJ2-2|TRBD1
TGTGCCAGCAGCGCGGGACAGGGGGCGCGCACCGGGGAGCTGTTTTTT
CASSAGQGARTGELFF
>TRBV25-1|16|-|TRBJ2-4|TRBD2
TGTGCCAGCAGTGCCGGACTAGCGGGAGTCCTAAACATTCAGTACTTC
CASSAGLAGVLNIQYF
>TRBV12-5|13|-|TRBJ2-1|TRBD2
TGTGCAAGCGAAATTGGTAGCGGGAGGAAGCAGTTCTTC
CASEIGSGRKQFF
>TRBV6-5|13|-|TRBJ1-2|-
TGTGCCAGCAGTCCTCTGGGGGACTATGGCTACACCTTC
CASSPLGDYGYTF
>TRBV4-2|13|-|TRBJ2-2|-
TGTGCCAGCAGCCAAGTCACAGCCGGGGAGCTGTTTTTT
CASSQVTAGELFF
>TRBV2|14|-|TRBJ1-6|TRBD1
TGTGCCAGCAGTGGGACAGGGATCAATTCACCCCTCCACTTT
CASSGTGINSPLHF
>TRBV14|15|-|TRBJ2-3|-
TGTGCCAGCAGCCAAGGGACTCGATTCACGGATACGCAGTATTTT
CASSQGTRFTDTQYF
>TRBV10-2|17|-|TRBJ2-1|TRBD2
TGCGCCAGCAGTGCCGGGGGGACTAGCGGTTCCTACAATGAGCAGTTCTTC
CASSAGGTSGSYNEQFF
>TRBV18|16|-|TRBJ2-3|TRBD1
TGTGCCAGCTCGTGGGACAGGCAGACTAGCACAGATACGCAGTATTTT
CASSWDRQTSTDTQYF
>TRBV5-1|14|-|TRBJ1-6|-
TGCGCCAGCAGCTTGGATCGGGTGGGTTCACCCCTCCACTTT
CASSLDRVGSPLHF
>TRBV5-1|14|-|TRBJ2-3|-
TGCGCCAGCAGCTTGGCCGCCAGCTGGGATACGCAGTATTTT
CASSLAASWDTQYF
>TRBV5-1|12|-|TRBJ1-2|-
TGCGCCAGCAGCTTACAGGGTTATGGCTACACCTTC
CASSLQGYGYTF
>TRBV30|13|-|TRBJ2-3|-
TGTGCCTGGAGTCGGGGACCTCAAGATACGCAGTATTTT
CAWSRGPQDTQYF
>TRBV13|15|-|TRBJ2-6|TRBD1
TGTGCCAGCAGTACAACAGGGGCTGGGGCCAACGTCCTGACTTTC
CASSTTGAGANVLTF
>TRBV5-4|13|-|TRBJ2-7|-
TGTGCCAGCAGCTTGGTTGGAAACTACGAGCAGTACTTC
CASSLVGNYEQYF
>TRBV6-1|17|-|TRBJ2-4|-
TGTGCCAGCAGTGAATTCTTGGGGCAGGGGGCCAAAAACATTCAGTACTTC
CASSEFLGQGAKNIQYF